The source of this T cell receptor beta chain is a study of shared clonotypes between healthy human individuals (dated by TCRdb to 2018 to 2020). Study-level background: The cohort comprised two women and three men aged 18 to 49 years. For each donor, CD4 naive and CD4 memory were each given three plates, CD8 naive was given two plates, and CD8 memory was given one plate. To estimate repertoire size and how much clonotypes are shared between individuals, the study performed deep sequencing of blood TCR repertoires from roughly five healthy adults. Different laboratories and diverse techniques were used to prepare libraries and sequence TCR repertoires, to increase sequencing depth and limit assay-specific biases. Each donor's leukapheresis produced roughly between roughly 0.9 and 8.9 billion PBMCs. What the authors observed across the whole study: The genetic and exposure-history diversity represented was limited by the small number of donors. Naive subsets generally had larger estimated clonotype richness than memory subsets. Even with the large sequencing depth, rarefaction of the sorted-subset datasets indicated that sequencing was incomplete. Across four donors, approximately 5% of naive CD4, more than 3% of naive CD8, about 2% of memory CD4, and about 0.44% of memory CD8 clonotypes were shared. Sampling was restricted to blood, and TCR repertoires in tissues likely differ from the TCR repertoires found in blood. Based on pairwise subsampling, the degree of clonotype sharing among donors was expected to be affected by sequencing depth. Higher generation probabilities were observed for clonotypes shared by all four sorted-subset donors than for non-shared clonotypes.

Using the deep immunoSEQ assay, multiplex PCR amplified TCR CDR3 regions from genomic DNA. Genomic DNA extracted from each cell subset was distributed evenly over all wells of several immunoSEQ 96-well plates, and each plate served as one replicate. For sorted subsets, each replicate PCR was loaded with about 200 ng genomic DNA, equivalent to roughly 30,000 T cell genomes. Purified libraries were measured with a Qubit 3.0 fluorometer, size-checked on a Bioanalyzer 2100, and measured again with the KAPA Library Quantification kit. Every immunoSEQ 96-well plate was sequenced on a dedicated single-read 150-cycle Illumina NextSeq 550 flow cell. Per the source publication's procedure: Because only junctional sequences without quality scores were contained in the immunoSEQ output, filtering matching that applied to full-length reads could not be performed. Sequences were annotated with PyIR, a Python wrapper for IgBLAST v1.9, using IMGT germline references to assign V/J genes and CDR3. Reads were filtered out if the reads had weak V/J assignments (E-value above 1e-6), no CDR3, stop codons, out-of-frame junctions, or ambiguous translated residues. V3J clonotypes were defined by identical inferred V gene, J gene, and CDR3 amino acid sequence. Percentage overlap between repertoires was calculated by dividing the number of shared unique clonotypes by the size of the smaller repertoire. Three approaches were used to assess repertoire richness: RTK rarefaction, the Chao1 estimator, and Recon v2.1 estimates of unobserved clonotypes. Generation probabilities were computed with OLGA for all TCRbeta clonotypes obtained by the gDNA method from several donors. TCRdb limited this immuneACCESS table to in-frame rearrangements with V and J called. A share of clones is missing; checked studies link under half to unresolved V genes, and the rest is unexplained. V and J calls plus clone size are reproduced from that table; the DNA served to infer D and trimming. For this sample there are around 2.5 million clones; 80% to 95% appear just once. The ten largest clones take up around 0.37% of the sample.

CDR1 and CDR2, per the germline V gene, are SQVTM and ANQGSEA. V and J lose 2 bases and 0 bases, and a span of 4 bases separates them. The CDR3 contains 12 residues, cysteine and phenylalanine counted. Kept here is only the CDR3 DNA, which spans 36 bases and is read in frame from base 1. The donors were healthy, HIV-negative adults with no recently reported acute infections or vaccinations. All donors were Caucasian adults living in Nashville, Tennessee, USA. CD4+ T cells were enriched by magnetic negative selection, after which naive cells were positively selected on CD45RA and the negative fraction was taken as the memory subset. After blood collection by leukapheresis, PBMCs were isolated using Ficoll-Histopaque density gradient centrifugation and then cryopreserved in the vapor phase of liquid nitrogen. Analytical flow cytometry was used to check the purity and quantity of each magnetically sorted T cell population. From each sorted fraction, genomic DNA was isolated and quantified by UV absorbance on a Nanodrop 2000c.

Concerning this clone: The target of this receptor is not known. No base-level quality is on record; no much larger clone is a single base apart.

The sample taken for sequencing was naive CD4+ T cells from PBMCs. The sample's cell subset or site label is to be understood as: CD45RA+ positively selected. The sequence is built from TRBV29-1 and TRBJ1-1; no D gene call is confident. The receptor was isolated from a man aged 18-30 years in good health. Some clones in this sample may be carry-over from other donors' samples. The nucleotide sequence is given as TGCAGCGTTGAAAGGCTGAACACTGAAGCTTTCTTT. Its translation reads: CSVERLNTEAFF.